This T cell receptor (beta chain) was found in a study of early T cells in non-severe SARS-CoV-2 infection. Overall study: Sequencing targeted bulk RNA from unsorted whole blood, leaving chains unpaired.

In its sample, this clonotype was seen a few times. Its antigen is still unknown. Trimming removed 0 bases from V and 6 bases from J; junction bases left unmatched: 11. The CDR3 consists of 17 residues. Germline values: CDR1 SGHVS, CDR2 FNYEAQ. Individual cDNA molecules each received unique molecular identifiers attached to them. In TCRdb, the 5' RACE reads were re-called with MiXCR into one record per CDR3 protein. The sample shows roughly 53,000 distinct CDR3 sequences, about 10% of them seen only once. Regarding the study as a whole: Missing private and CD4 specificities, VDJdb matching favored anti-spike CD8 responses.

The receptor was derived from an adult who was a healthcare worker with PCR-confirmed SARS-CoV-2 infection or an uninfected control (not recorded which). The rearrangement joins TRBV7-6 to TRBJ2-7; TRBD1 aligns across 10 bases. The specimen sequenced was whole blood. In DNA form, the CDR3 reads TGTGCCAGCAGCTTAGCGGGACAGGGGTTGTTCGCGGGCGAGCAGTACTTC. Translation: CASSLAGQGLFAGEQYF. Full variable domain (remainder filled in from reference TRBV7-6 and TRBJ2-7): GAGVSQSPRYKVTKRGQDVALRCDPISGHVSLYWYRQALGQGPEFLTYFNYEAQQDKSGLPNDRFSAERPEGSISTLTIQRTEQRDSAMYRCASSLAGQGLFAGEQYFGPGTRLTVT.